This T cell receptor (beta chain) was sequenced during a study of T cells in Graves' hyperthyroidism and ophthalmopathy. The CDR3 runs to 16 residues. CDR1 and CDR2 (germline): MNHEY, SVGEGT. The J segment lost 5 bases and the V segment lost 6 bases, leaving 11 bases of the junction unmatched. Only a few counts were recorded for this clonotype. Researchers took RNA transcripts and amplified the TCR beta CDR3 regions from them. The TCR CDR3 first-round RT-PCR relied on the HTBI primer set. TCRdb reprocessed the multiplex PCR reads with MiXCR, giving one entry per CDR3 protein. The table includes about 500,000 distinct CDR3 sequences, 13% to 15% detected once.

Sequencing was carried out using blood. The V call is TRBV6-2 or TRBV6-3, the J call TRBJ2-3, with 10 bases identical to TRBD2. The clonotype was recovered from a woman younger than 35 with Graves' hyperthyroidism. CDR3 bases: TGTGCCAGCAGAGCCCTAGCGGGAGTCCTGGAAGATACGCAGTATTTT. Protein sequence: CASRALAGVLEDTQYF.